Each of the 28 T cell receptor beta chains below was sequenced from the same sample in a study of read filtering for tumor transcriptome and immune sequencing. The library was built from roughly 400 ng RNA with molecular barcoded adaptors for alpha/delta and beta/gamma chains. In TCRdb, the reads were re-called with MiXCR into one record per CDR3 protein. The sample records about 37,000 distinct CDR3 sequences, 12% being singletons. Sequenced sample: a population of CD138-negative cells sorted from bone marrow. The origin of the receptors is a donor aged 40 or over with multiple myeloma.

Many counts were recorded for this clonotype. The V call is TRBV2, the J call TRBJ1-5, with D unclear. The germline V and J ends were trimmed by 2 bases and 6 bases, with 14 bases remaining between them. CDR1 and CDR2 (germline): SNHLY, FYNNEI. CDR3 length: 15 amino acids. CDR3 coding DNA: TGTGCCAGCAGTGAAATCCCACAGAAGGGTCAGCCCCAGCATTTT. This sequence encodes CASSEIPQKGQPQHF.

In its sample, this clonotype was seen many times. A much larger clonotype is one base distant, so this may be a read error. The rearrangement joins TRBV12-3 or TRBV12-4 to TRBJ1-4; D gene uncertain. The CDR3 is made up of 14 amino acids. CDR3 region: CASSFGRADEKRFF. The CDR3 region has the DNA TGTGCCAGCAGTTTTGGACGGGCCGATGAAAAACGGTTTTTT.

The CDR3, as DNA: TGTGCCAGCAGCTTGACTAGAAAAGAGACCCAGTACTTC. Its translation: CASSLTRKETQYF. The rearrangement links TRBV5-6 to TRBJ2-5; a weak D match, TRBD2 (5 bases). This CDR3 has 13 amino acids. V was clipped by 1 base and J by 3 bases, with 7 bases between them. Per the germline V gene, CDR1 is SGHDT and CDR2 is YYEEEE.

This clonotype was seen ten or more times. The gene calls are TRBV12-3 or TRBV12-4 and TRBJ1-4; D gene uncertain. The V gene lost 4 bases and the J gene lost 7 bases, with 7 bases spanning the gap. The CDR3 contains 12 residues. For the CDR3, the DNA is TGTGCCAGCAGTTCACCCGTTGAAAAACTGTTTTTT. Protein: CASSSPVEKLFF.

At least ten counts were recorded for this clonotype. The genes are TRBV29-1 and TRBJ2-1; 9 bases line up with TRBD1. CDR3 length: 13 amino acids. CDR1 is SQVTM and CDR2 is ANQGSEA in the germline V gene. V was pared by 7 bases and J by 3 bases, with 4 bases of the junction left unmatched. The CDR3 nucleotides are TGCAGCGCGCCGGGACAGGGCTACAATGAGCAGTTCTTC. Residues: CSAPGQGYNEQFF.

A word on this clonotype: This CDR3 is missing its conserved last phenylalanine or tryptophan, likely due to a read error. The limits of the CDR3 on the DNA are not certain, so only TCRdb's listed CDR3 is given. The chain joins TRBV4-1 to TRBJ2-1; the D call TRBD2 from the table was never checked on the DNA. The germline V gene encodes CDR1 MGHRA and CDR2 YSYEKL. The CDR3 is 17 amino acids in total, end residues counted. The CDR3: CASSPQAGMISYNEQSS.

The sample holds many counts of this clonotype. The DNA for the CDR3 is TGTGCCAGCAGTGTAGGCCCAGGCTCCTACAATGAGCAGTTCTTC. The encoded protein is CASSVGPGSYNEQFF. V is TRBV6-4 and J is TRBJ2-1; the D is unclear. The CDR3 sequence is 15 residues long. Between the trimmed V and J ends, which lost 4 bases and 0 bases, there was a span of 10 bases. CDR1 and CDR2 from the germline V gene are MRHNA and SNTAGT.

This clonotype was seen only a few times. The genes are TRBV20-1 and TRBJ2-7; 10 bases agree with TRBD2. Germline V gene lookup returns CDR1 DFQATT and CDR2 SNEGSKA (reference sequence). Trimming removed 0 bases from V and 3 bases from J; junction bases left unmatched: 5. The CDR3 extends over 15 amino acids. CDR3 in DNA: TGCAGTGCTAGAGATCACGGGACTAGCGTCTACGAGCAGTACTTC. It translates to CSARDHGTSVYEQYF.

The genes are TRBV7-9 and TRBJ2-1, with 7 bases matching TRBD2. Germline V gives CDR1 SEHNR, CDR2 FQNEAQ (reference sequence). This CDR3 region has 13 residues. Trimming removed 5 bases from V and 5 bases from J; junction bases left unmatched: 3. CDR3 residues: CASSAGEHNEQFF. The CDR3 nucleotides are TGTGCCAGCAGCGCGGGAGAGCACAATGAGCAGTTCTTC. The whole variable domain, remainder taken from reference TRBV7-9 and TRBJ2-1, is DTGVSQNPRHKITKRGQNVTFRCDPISEHNRLYWYRQTLGQGPEFLTYFQNEAQLEKSRLLSDRFSAERPKGSFSTLEIQRTEQGDSAMYLCASSAGEHNEQFFGPGTRLTVL.

At least ten counts were recorded for this clonotype. The chain couples TRBV7-2 to TRBJ2-3; possible D gene TRBD2, 5 bases. Germline CDR1 SGHTA, CDR2 FQGNSA. The CDR3 has 17 residues. V lost 0 bases and J 2 bases, leaving 15 bases between the germline ends. CDR3 loop: CASSLAFAAANTDTQYF. The CDR3 DNA reads TGTGCCAGCAGCTTAGCGTTTGCAGCGGCCAACACAGATACGCAGTATTTT.

In this sample, this clonotype turned up a few times. This chain joins TRBV7-8 and TRBJ2-4; TRBD1 matches 9 bases. Germline-derived CDR1 and CDR2 are SGHVS and FQNEAQ. V was clipped by 4 bases and J by 0 bases; unmatched bases: 7. The CDR3 spans 17 residues. CDR3 amino acids: CASSSYRGRGAKNIQYF. The CDR3 region has the DNA TGTGCCAGCAGCTCCTACAGGGGGCGAGGAGCCAAAAACATTCAGTACTTC.

This clonotype was seen many times. The CDR3 coding sequence is TGCAGCGTCGCCCCGTGGAGGAACCCCACAGATACGCAGTATTTT. It specifies CSVAPWRNPTDTQYF. J is TRBJ2-3 and V is TRBV29-1; possibly TRBD2 for D (5 bases). The germline V gene encodes CDR1 SQVTM and CDR2 ANQGSEA. The length of the CDR3 is 15 residues. Trimming shortened V by 6 bases and J by 2 bases, and 18 bases separated the two germline ends.

This clonotype showed up many times. This chain joins TRBV9 and TRBJ1-5; a possible D gene is TRBD1 (5 bases). CDR1 is SGDLS, CDR2 YYNGEE, per germline. V shed 4 bases and J shed 2 bases, with 13 bases lying between them. This CDR3 has 15 amino acids. The CDR3 DNA sequence: TGTGCCAGCAGCCCCTCAGGGATAGGCAATCAGCCCCAGCATTTT. Its protein product is CASSPSGIGNQPQHF. Full variable domain (outside the CDR3, taken from reference TRBV9 and TRBJ1-5): DSGVTQTPKHLITATGQRVTLRCSPRSGDLSVYWYQQSLDQGLQFLIQYYNGEERAKGNILERFSAQQFPDLHSELNLSSLELGDSALYFCASSPSGIGNQPQHFGDGTRLSIL.

This clonotype has just a few counts. The genes are TRBV19 and TRBJ2-3; possible D gene TRBD1, 6 bases. The V gene lost 6 bases and the J gene lost 8 bases, with 15 bases spanning the gap. CDR1 and CDR2 from the germline V gene are LNHDA and SQIVND (reference sequence). The CDR3 length is 13 residues. The CDR3 coding sequence is TGTGCCAGTAGCCCTCTGGGGGCGAGTACGCAGTATTTT. Translated: CASSPLGASTQYF.

V is TRBV20-1 and J is TRBJ2-1, with 7 bases fitting TRBD2. From germline, CDR1 is DFQATT and CDR2 SNEGSKA (reference sequence). This CDR3 is 15 amino acids long. The V segment lost 4 bases and the J segment 6 bases; nucleotides outside the gene matches: 12. The CDR3 is CSATLGGSISNEQFF. The CDR3 bases are TGCAGTGCTACCCTCGGCGGGAGTATTTCCAATGAGCAGTTCTTC.

This clonotype was counted many times. This chain joins TRBV5-1 and TRBJ2-5, with 9 bases aligning to TRBD2. CDR3 length equals 15 residues. Germline CDR1 is SGHRS and CDR2 is YFSETQ. Trimming cost V 0 bases and J 3 bases; bases outside gene matches: 3. For the CDR3, the DNA is TGCGCCAGCAGCTTGGCCGGGACTAGCAAAGAGACCCAGTACTTC. It specifies CASSLAGTSKETQYF.

This chain connects TRBV4-2 to TRBJ1-4; tentative D call: TRBD1 (6 bases). The CDR3 loop spans 14 amino acids. Germline CDR1 LGHNA, CDR2 YNFKEQ. The germline V and J ends were trimmed by 6 bases and 0 bases, with 8 bases remaining between them. The CDR3 coding sequence is TGTGCCAGCAGGCGGGGGCCAACTAATGAAAAACTGTTTTTT. This encodes CASRRGPTNEKLFF.

This clonotype was seen many times. V gene TRBV14 combines with J gene TRBJ2-1, with a possible D match to TRBD1 (5 bases). The germline CDR1 and CDR2 sequences are SGHDN and FVKESK. Between the trimmed V and J ends, which lost 3 bases and 7 bases, there was a span of 13 bases. The CDR3 consists of 14 residues. The CDR3 DNA sequence: TGTGCCAGCAGCCAGGGGCTTTTCGGGAATGAGCAGTTCTTC. It codes for CASSQGLFGNEQFF.

A few counts support this clonotype. A much larger clone sits a single nucleotide away, making a read error possible. This rearrangement joins TRBV18 to TRBJ2-7; the D gene could be TRBD1 or TRBD2 (5 bases each). The length of the CDR3 is 13 residues. Germline CDR1 and CDR2: KGHSH and LQKENI. CDR3 bases: TGTGCCAGCCCACCCGGACGAGGGGCCGAGCAGTACTTC. Amino acid sequence: CASPPGRGAEQYF.

This clonotype was seen at least ten times. The rearrangement joins TRBV7-2 to TRBJ2-1; 9 bases agree with TRBD1. The J segment lost 5 bases and the V segment lost 4 bases, leaving 9 bases of the junction unmatched. Germline assignment: CDR1 SGHTA and CDR2 FQGNSA. The length of the CDR3 is 16 residues. This CDR3 is CASSYVFGQGNNEQFF. In nucleotides, the CDR3 is TGTGCCAGCAGCTACGTGTTTGGACAGGGGAACAATGAGCAGTTCTTC.

This clonotype appeared many times. With a much larger clone just one base away, this may be a read error. V gene TRBV6-1 combines with J gene TRBJ2-1, with D possibly being TRBD2 (7 bases). Germline V gene data show CDR1 as MNHNS and CDR2 as SASEGT. V lost 2 bases and J 6 bases, leaving 17 bases between the germline ends. The CDR3 is made up of 16 amino acids. CDR3 nucleotide sequence: TGTGCCAGCAGTGAACTGGGGGGGCTGGTCTCCAATGAGCAGTTCTTC. It codes for CASSELGGLVSNEQFF.

The sample holds many counts of this clonotype. The chain recombines TRBV5-6 with TRBJ1-1; D may be TRBD1 (5 bases). Germline-derived CDR1 and CDR2 are SGHDT and YYEEEE. The CDR3 is 15 residues long. V gave up 2 bases and J gave up 2 bases, with 13 bases separating them. DNA of the CDR3: TGTGCCAGCAGCTTTCCGGCAGGGACCAACACTGAAGCTTTCTTT. This encodes CASSFPAGTNTEAFF.

This clonotype was seen repeatedly, ten times or more. The chain employs TRBV5-4 and TRBJ2-7; D is unresolved. Germline V gives CDR1 SGHNT, CDR2 YYREEE (reference sequence). The V end was cut by 4 bases, the J end by 2 bases, with 13 bases between. CDR3 length: 14 residues. CDR3 sequence (DNA): TGTGCCAGCAGCCTTTTTAGTAGCCCCTACGAGCAGTACTTC. This sequence encodes CASSLFSSPYEQYF.

This clonotype has at least ten counts. This chain links TRBV5-4 with TRBJ2-1; D is undetermined. Looked up from germline, CDR1 is SGHNT and CDR2 is YYREEE (reference sequence). The germline V and J ends were trimmed by 1 base and 2 bases, with 16 bases remaining between them. The CDR3 has 17 amino acids. The CDR3 coding sequence is TGTGCCAGCAGCTTGAGTCTGAGAACACTTACCTACAATGAGCAGTTCTTC. Amino acids: CASSLSLRTLTYNEQFF.

In its sample, this clonotype was seen many times. The chain recombines TRBV4-2 with TRBJ1-2; D is unclear. The CDR3 is 16 residues long. V was pared by 4 bases and J by 2 bases, with 17 bases between. Germline CDR1 reads LGHNA; CDR2 reads YNFKEQ. CDR3 bases: TGTGCCAGCAGCCTAGACGGCACCCTACTCAACTATGGCTACACCTTC. Translating it yields CASSLDGTLLNYGYTF.

This clonotype occurred many times. The CDR3, as DNA: TGCGCCAGCAGCCCTGGGGACAGCCAAACCGGGGAGCTGTTTTTT. The encoded protein is CASSPGDSQTGELFF. The chain has TRBV5-1 and TRBJ2-2; TRBD1 agrees at 7 bases. The CDR3 is 15 residues long. From germline, CDR1 is SGHRS and CDR2 YFSETQ. Losses at the gene ends were 4 bases for V and 5 bases for J; bases not matched to a gene: 8. Full variable domain (outside the CDR3, taken from reference TRBV5-1 and TRBJ2-2): KAGVTQTPRYLIKTRGQQVTLSCSPISGHRSVSWYQQTPGQGLQFLFEYFSETQRNKGNFPGRFSGRQFSNSRSEMNVSTLELGDSALYLCASSPGDSQTGELFFGEGSRLTVL.

At least ten counts were recorded for this clonotype. A much larger clone lies one base from this, so it may be a read error. The CDR3 sequence: CSAHTGLYNGQFF. CDR3 coding DNA: TGCAGTGCACATACGGGACTGTACAATGGGCAGTTCTTC. The rearrangement joins TRBV20-1 to TRBJ2-1; maybe TRBD2 (6 bases). This CDR3 has 13 amino acids. Germline V gene data show CDR1 as DFQATT and CDR2 as SNEGSKA (reference sequence).

This clonotype was recorded at least ten times. The chain joins TRBV12-3 or TRBV12-4 to TRBJ2-2, with D hard to call. The CDR3 is 12 residues long. Trimming took off 8 bases at V and 1 base at J, with 5 bases between the two ends. CDR3 sequence: CASGRNTGELFF. The CDR3 bases are TGTGCCAGCGGACGGAACACCGGGGAGCTGTTTTTT.